This T cell receptor (beta chain) was observed in a study of shared clonotypes between healthy human individuals. Turning to the study itself: Contributing individuals were a couple of females and a few males aged 18 to 49.

Germline CDR1 is MNHEY and CDR2 is SMNVEV (reference sequence). Trimming took 2 bases from V and 2 from J, leaving 10 bases between them. The CDR3 has 15 residues. Notes on this clone: Other DNA sequences from this sample encode an identical CDR3 as well.

For every subset, genomic DNA was evenly distributed across several immunoSEQ plates. Libraries were prepared by immunoSEQ multiplex PCR; TCRdb keeps only in-frame clonotypes and omits some of them. The table includes 2 million to 3 million clones, approximately 94% detected once. This chain links TRBV27 with TRBJ2-1; a weak D match, TRBD2 (5 bases). The receptor was derived from a man in his late teens or twenties in good health. Some clones in this sample may be carry-over from other donors' samples. The sequenced material came from naive CD4+ T cells from PBMCs. Subset reported: CD45RA+ positively selected. CDR3 nucleotides: TGTGCCAGCAGTTTACGTGAGGGCCCCTACAATGAGCAGTTCTTC. Protein: CASSLREGPYNEQFF.